The 5 T cell receptor beta chains presented below share a single source sample, sequenced in a study of blood T cell repertoires in COVID-19. Using immunoSEQ multiplex PCR, the repertoire was profiled, and TCRdb retains in-frame clones only, with some absent. Of around 500,000 clones in the sample, roughly nine tenths were seen once. Sequenced sample: PBMCs or T cells enriched from blood (not recorded which). The receptors were sampled from a woman in her sixties or seventies who had recovered from COVID-19.

The gene calls are TRBV6-4 and TRBJ1-2; the D is unclear. Trimming shortened V by 0 bases and J by 9 bases, and 23 bases separated the two germline ends. In germline, CDR1 is MRHNA, CDR2 SNTAGT. The CDR3 loop spans 17 amino acids. CDR3 sequence: CASSDSSRTVARLSYTF. The CDR3 DNA reads as TGTGCCAGCAGTGACTCGAGTAGAACAGTCGCCCGGCTGAGCTACACCTTC.

The rearrangement uses TRBV18 and TRBJ1-2; a weak D match, TRBD1 (6 bases). This CDR3 is built from 13 residues. Trimming took 5 bases from V and 1 from J, leaving 8 bases between them. CDR1 is KGHSH, CDR2 LQKENI, per germline. CDR3 coding DNA: TGTGCCAGCTCAGAGGACAGTAACTATGGCTACACCTTC. Amino acids: CASSEDSNYGYTF.

V gene TRBV6-5 combines with J gene TRBJ2-7; perhaps TRBD2 as D (6 bases). V was shortened by 8 bases and J by 0 bases, with 17 bases between the two germline ends. The CDR3 contains 15 residues. In germline, CDR1 is MNHEY, CDR2 SVGAGI. The CDR3 sequence is CASSSEGPYSYEQYF. CDR3 bases: TGTGCCAGCTCCTCGGAGGGACCCTACTCCTACGAGCAGTACTTC.

A single count supports this clone. The rearrangement joins TRBV5-6 to TRBJ2-1, with 8 bases identical to TRBD1. V gave up 5 bases and J gave up 9 bases; unmatched junction bases: 10. The CDR3 spans 14 residues. Germline-derived CDR1 and CDR2 are SGHDT and YYEEEE. The CDR3 DNA reads TGTGCCAGCAGTTTCAGGGGGCGGGTAGGTGAGCAGTTCTTC. This encodes CASSFRGRVGEQFF.

This rearrangement joins TRBV25-1 to TRBJ1-1, with D possibly being TRBD1 (6 bases). Germline assignment: CDR1 MGHDK and CDR2 SYGVNS. Deletions cut 7 bases from V and 4 bases from J, with 19 bases between. The CDR3 runs 15 residues. The CDR3 DNA is TGTGCCAGCAACGCCCCGACCGGGGGGGCCACTGAAGCTTTCTTT. Amino acid sequence: CASNAPTGGATEAFF.